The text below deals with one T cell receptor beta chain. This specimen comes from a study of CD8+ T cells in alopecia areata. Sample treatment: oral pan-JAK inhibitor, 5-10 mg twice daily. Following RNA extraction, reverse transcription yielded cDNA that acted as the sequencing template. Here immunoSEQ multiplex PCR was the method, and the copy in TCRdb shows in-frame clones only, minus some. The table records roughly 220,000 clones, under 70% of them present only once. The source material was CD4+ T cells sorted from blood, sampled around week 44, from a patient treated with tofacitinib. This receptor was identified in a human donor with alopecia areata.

CDR3 in DNA: TGTGCCTGGAGTCGGCAGGGAAGCGATGGCTACACCTTC. Amino acid sequence: CAWSRQGSDGYTF. This rearrangement joins TRBV30 to TRBJ1-2, with D perhaps TRBD1 (5 bases). V lost 2 bases and J lost 6, with 13 bases in between. Germline V gene lookup returns CDR1 GTSNPN and CDR2 SVGIG (reference sequence). The CDR3 is 13 residues long.